This passage covers 10 T cell receptor beta chains from one sample sequenced in a study of T cell repertoires in cytomegalovirus infection. TCRdb used MiXCR to reprocess the reads, holding one entry per CDR3 protein. In the table there are some 400,000 distinct CDR3 sequences, about 33% of which are singletons. Specimen: PBMCs. The receptors were gathered from a human donor in good health (CMV status not recorded). Some clones in this sample may be carry-over from other donors' samples.

Of note for this clonotype: A clone one base away is much larger, so this may be a read error. The CDR3 end shows no conserved phenylalanine or tryptophan, and so a read error is likely. The chain employs TRBV12-3 or TRBV12-4 and TRBJ2-5, with D maybe TRBD1 (6 bases). This CDR3 spans 14 amino acids. The V gene lost 10 bases and the J gene lost 4 bases, with 19 bases spanning the gap. The CDR3 nucleotides read TGTGCCACAGGGCCCTCAGGGGCCTTAGAGACCCAGTACTGC. This sequence encodes CATGPSGALETQYC.

This clonotype was recorded at least ten times. The chain is built from TRBV12-3 or TRBV12-4 and TRBJ2-7; D gene ambiguous. Trimming pared 4 bases from V and 3 bases from J, leaving 13 bases between. The CDR3 length is 14 residues. CDR3 in DNA: TGTGCCAGCAGTTCCTCCGGGTGGGGCTACGAGCAGTACTTC. This encodes CASSSSGWGYEQYF.

The chain has TRBV12-3 or TRBV12-4 and TRBJ1-4; D perhaps matches TRBD1 (5 bases). This CDR3 region has 19 residues. Trimming removed 4 bases from V and 3 bases from J, with 24 bases in between. DNA for the CDR3: TGTGCCAGCAGTTCCCTCGGCGACGGGGGAAGAGGGGCTAATGAAAAACTGTTTTTT. It yields the protein CASSSLGDGGRGANEKLFF.

This clonotype was counted a few times. The chain uses TRBV20-1 and TRBJ2-5; 12 nucleotides match TRBD2. J gave up 1 base and V 5 bases, and 5 bases lay outside the gene matches. The CDR3 is made up of 15 amino acids. Germline V gene lookup returns CDR1 DFQATT and CDR2 SNEGSKA (reference sequence). CDR3 in amino acids: CSAPRLAGVQETQYF. In DNA form, the CDR3 reads TGCAGTGCTCCGAGACTAGCGGGGGTCCAAGAGACCCAGTACTTC.

This clonotype was seen at least ten times. V usage is TRBV7-8 and J usage is TRBJ1-1; possible D gene TRBD1, 6 bases. This CDR3 is built from 19 residues. Between the trimmed V and J ends, which lost 1 base and 4 bases, there was a span of 25 bases. Germline-derived CDR1 and CDR2 are SGHVS and FQNEAQ. The CDR3, as DNA: TGTGCCAGCAGCTTAGAGGTGCTCGTAATGGGGGGCTCGGGCACTGAAGCTTTCTTT. Protein product: CASSLEVLVMGGSGTEAFF.

CDR3 nucleotide sequence: TGTGCCAGCAGTCGGACAGGGGCCCGACGCGAGCAGTACTTC. Translated, it gives CASSRTGARREQYF. J is TRBJ2-7 and V is TRBV12-3 or TRBV12-4; 9 nucleotides agree with TRBD1. The V and J ends lost 5 bases and 6 bases, in that order; junction bases with no gene match: 8. This CDR3 is built from 14 residues.

Of note for this clonotype: Since the CDR3 does not end with the conserved phenylalanine or tryptophan, this likely comes from a read error. This rearrangement joins TRBV6-1 to TRBJ2-7; either TRBD1 or TRBD2 may supply D (6 bases each). Trimming took 1 base from V and 2 from J, leaving 9 bases between them. Germline CDR1 is MNHNS and CDR2 is SASEGT. This CDR3 region has 14 residues. The CDR3 spells CASSEGRGAYEQYL. Written as DNA, the CDR3 is TGTGCCAGCAGTGAAGGAAGGGGGGCCTACGAGCAGTACTTA.

This sequence joins TRBV27 and TRBJ1-2, with 9 bases that match TRBD1. Germline values: CDR1 MNHEY, CDR2 SMNVEV (reference sequence). The CDR3 runs to 13 residues. The V segment lost 3 bases and the J segment 10 bases; nucleotides outside the gene matches: 6. CDR3 loop: CASSFWTGVVYTF. In DNA form, the CDR3 reads TGTGCCAGCAGTTTTTGGACAGGGGTCGTCTACACCTTC.

This clonotype was seen only a few times. The gene calls are TRBV14 and TRBJ1-5; a weak D match, TRBD1 (5 bases). The CDR3 is 18 residues long. Germline-derived CDR1 and CDR2 are SGHDN and FVKESK. Trimming took 0 bases from V and 0 from J, leaving 15 bases between them. The CDR3 reads CASSQDIGDSYSNQPQHF. CDR3 DNA: TGTGCCAGCAGCCAAGACATAGGGGACTCCTATAGCAATCAGCCCCAGCATTTT.

On this clonotype: A much larger clone sits a single nucleotide away, making a read error possible. The chain is built from TRBV6-5 and TRBJ2-2; TRBD1 is a possible D gene (7 bases). The CDR3 extends over 15 amino acids. The germline CDR1 and CDR2 sequences are MNHEY and SVGAGI. In nucleotides, the CDR3 is TGTGCCAGCAGTTACTCTTCAGGGGGTCCCGGGGGGCTGTTTTTT. Translation gives CASSYSSGGPGGLFF.